These T cell receptor beta chains were read from a single sample in a study of beta chain features in type 1 diabetes. Generated by immunoSEQ multiplex PCR, the TCRdb table keeps only in-frame clones and is missing some. The data show about 240,000 clones, roughly 30% seen once. The specimen sequenced was central memory CD4+ T cells from blood. The receptors were sampled from a man younger than 40 in good health. CDR3s include the opening cysteine and the closing phenylalanine or tryptophan. The D gene is left open where the match is weak. Where a row states a size, it is once, few, many or the class of an expanded clone; other rows omit it.

J	D	V	size	CDR3	DNA
TRBJ2-1	-	TRBV25-1	-	CASSWAGTGHEQFF	TGTGCCAGCAGTTGGGCAGGGACGGGCCATGAGCAGTTCTTC
TRBJ1-2	-	TRBV5-1	-	CASSLDDRRNYGYTF	TGCGCCAGCAGCTTGGACGATAGACGGAACTATGGCTACACCTTC
TRBJ1-1	TRBD1	TRBV30	-	CAWSEGRGSAFF	TGTGCCTGGAGTGAGGGCAGGGGGAGTGCTTTCTTT
TRBJ1-1	-	TRBV6-5	-	CASSPSTLNTEAFF	TGTGCCAGCAGCCCTAGTACATTGAACACTGAAGCTTTCTTT
TRBJ1-1	-	TRBV9	-	CASSELQGLGTEAFF	TGTGCCAGCAGCGAACTTCAGGGGTTAGGCACTGAAGCTTTCTTT
TRBJ2-5	-	TRBV7-9	-	CASSLASGFRETQYF	TGTGCCAGCAGCTTAGCCTCGGGGTTCCGAGAGACCCAGTACTTC
TRBJ2-3	-	TRBV5-4	-	CASSMAGGAGADTQYF	TGTGCCAGCAGCATGGCCGGTGGGGCCGGGGCAGATACGCAGTATTTT
TRBJ1-2	TRBD1	TRBV18	-	CASSRGQGNNYGYTF	TGTGCCAGCTCCCGCGGACAGGGGAACAACTATGGCTACACCTTC
TRBJ2-3	TRBD1	TRBV7-2	many	CASSWGTGAKDTQYF	TGTGCCAGCAGCTGGGGGACAGGGGCGAAGGATACGCAGTATTTT
TRBJ2-1	TRBD2	TRBV6-5	few	CASRSGGPYNEQFF	TGTGCCAGCAGGAGCGGGGGGCCTTACAATGAGCAGTTCTTC
TRBJ1-1	-	TRBV18	-	CASSQGRSRREAFF	TGTGCCAGCTCACAAGGACGTTCACGGCGTGAAGCTTTCTTT
TRBJ1-2	-	TRBV7-2	-	CASSNDGGSYGYTF	TGTGCCAGCAGCAACGATGGGGGTAGCTATGGCTACACCTTC
TRBJ1-2	-	TRBV9	-	CASSSYDINYGYTF	TGTGCCAGCAGCTCGTACGACATTAACTATGGCTACACCTTC
TRBJ2-1	TRBD1	TRBV10-3	medium-sized	CAIRIEGARNEQFF	TGTGCCATCAGGATTGAGGGGGCGCGCAATGAGCAGTTCTTC
TRBJ1-1	-	TRBV18	-	CASSTTTTGEAFF	TGTGCCAGCTCGACCACAACAACAGGTGAAGCTTTCTTT
TRBJ2-1	-	TRBV15	few	CATSGGTFYNEQFF	TGTGCCACCAGCGGTGGGACTTTCTACAATGAGCAGTTCTTC
TRBJ2-3	TRBD2	TRBV15	once	CATERGRAPDTQYF	TGTGCCACCGAGCGCGGGAGGGCCCCAGATACGCAGTATTTT
TRBJ2-3	-	TRBV30	few	CAWSPKVGGRGDTQYF	TGTGCCTGGAGTCCGAAAGTTGGGGGGCGAGGAGATACGCAGTATTTT
TRBJ2-1	TRBD2	TRBV25-1	-	CASSEGGRGYNEQFF	TGTGCCAGCAGTGAAGGCGGGAGAGGGTACAATGAGCAGTTCTTC
TRBJ1-2	-	TRBV2	-	CASSLSRGNGYTF	TGTGCCAGCAGCCTTTCCCGGGGTAATGGCTACACCTTC
TRBJ1-4	-	TRBV30	few	CAWSRIRNEKLFF	TGTGCCTGGAGTCGTATTAGGAATGAAAAACTGTTTTTT
TRBJ2-3	-	TRBV7-2	-	CASTGRAVTDTQYF	TGTGCCAGTACAGGGAGGGCGGTCACAGATACGCAGTATTTT
TRBJ2-3	-	TRBV11-2	many	CASSLALADTQYF	TGTGCCAGCAGCTTGGCGCTAGCAGATACGCAGTATTTT
TRBJ2-7	-	TRBV10-3	few	CAISSGTQTSYEQYF	TGTGCCATCAGTAGCGGGACACAAACCTCCTACGAGCAGTACTTC
TRBJ2-7	TRBD1	TRBV27	-	CASSSNRDSYYEQYF	TGTGCCAGCAGCTCCAACAGGGACAGTTACTACGAGCAGTACTTC
TRBJ2-4	-	TRBV19	-	CASSMAAGYYIQYF	TGTGCCAGTAGTATGGCGGCAGGGTACTACATTCAGTACTTC
TRBJ2-1	-	TRBV7-2	few	CASSPGPTAGTTSNEQFF	TGTGCCAGCAGCCCTGGTCCCACAGCCGGGACGACCTCCAATGAGCAGTTCTTC
TRBJ1-1	-	TRBV7-9	-	CASSLKNLEAFF	TGTGCCAGCAGCTTAAAGAATCTTGAAGCTTTCTTT
TRBJ2-6	-	TRBV9	few	CASSVSSGANVLTF	TGTGCCAGCAGCGTGAGCTCTGGGGCCAACGTCCTGACTTTC
TRBJ2-1	-	TRBV19	-	CASSIQAVPYNEQFF	TGTGCCAGTAGTATCCAAGCGGTTCCCTACAATGAGCAGTTCTTC
TRBJ1-1	-	TRBV23-1	-	CASSQSRGMDTEAFF	TGCGCCAGCAGTCAATCGAGGGGAATGGACACTGAAGCTTTCTTT
TRBJ1-5	-	TRBV7-9	many	CASSLSDSSNQPQHF	TGTGCCAGCAGCCTCTCGGACAGTAGCAATCAGCCCCAGCATTTT
TRBJ2-1	-	TRBV7-9	few	CASNRGGTTNEQFF	TGTGCCAGCAACCGCGGAGGTACCACCAATGAGCAGTTCTTC
TRBJ2-5	TRBD1	TRBV6-5	-	CASSRLQGQGSTQYF	TGTGCCAGCAGCCGACTCCAAGGACAGGGCTCGACCCAGTACTTC
TRBJ2-7	-	TRBV11-2	-	CASSLLWTAGEQYF	TGTGCCAGCAGCTTATTGTGGACGGCGGGCGAGCAGTACTTC
TRBJ2-7	TRBD1	TRBV5-4	-	CASSQRQGVTINEQYF	TGTGCCAGCAGCCAAAGACAGGGGGTTACGATTAACGAGCAGTACTTC
TRBJ2-4	TRBD2	TRBV15	-	CATSRVGRGQIAKNIQYF	TGTGCCACCAGCAGAGTGGGGAGGGGCCAGATAGCCAAAAACATTCAGTACTTC